A selection of T cell receptor beta chains follows, all from one sample in a study of shared clonotypes between healthy human individuals. Data came from immunoSEQ multiplex PCR; TCRdb stores just in-frame clones and leaves some out. Here the sample spans over 2 million clones, roughly 92% being singletons. The sequenced sample consisted of naive CD4+ T cells from PBMCs. The source of these receptors is a young man in good health. Some clones in this sample may be carry-over from other donors' samples. Each CDR3 is given with its conserved first and last residue. Each record gives: clone size, V gene, D gene, J gene, CDR3 protein, CDR3 DNA. A D gene is named only where the DNA matches it firmly. For some rows the clone size is stated as once, few or many, or as a class when expanded; others skip it.

.	TRBV5-4	TRBD1	TRBJ2-7	CASSWVAGTGAVEQYF	TGTGCCAGCAGCTGGGTTGCCGGGACAGGAGCTGTTGAGCAGTACTTC
.	TRBV7-9	TRBD1	TRBJ2-5	CASSHPGTDSRKTQYF	TGTGCCAGCAGCCATCCCGGGACAGACAGTAGGAAAACCCAGTACTTC
few	TRBV28	.	TRBJ1-1	CASSETNTEAFF	TGTGCCAGCAGTGAGACGAACACTGAAGCTTTCTTT
.	TRBV19	TRBD2	TRBJ2-3	CASSNLAGRRPDTQYF	TGTGCCAGTAGTAATCTAGCGGGGCGGAGGCCAGATACGCAGTATTTT
.	TRBV9	.	TRBJ2-2	CASSPISANTGELFF	TGTGCCAGCAGCCCCATTTCGGCGAACACCGGGGAGCTGTTTTTT
.	TRBV2	TRBD1	TRBJ1-4	CASRDRGYEKLFF	TGTGCCAGCAGAGACAGGGGATATGAAAAACTGTTTTTT
.	TRBV7-8	TRBD1	TRBJ2-3	CASSQTGPTDTQYF	TGTGCCAGCAGCCAGACAGGGCCCACAGATACGCAGTATTTT
.	TRBV29-1	.	TRBJ2-1	CSVDQATQFF	TGCAGCGTTGACCAGGCAACGCAGTTCTTC
.	TRBV7-3	.	TRBJ1-1	CASSWRGDTEAFF	TGTGCCAGCAGCTGGAGAGGGGACACTGAAGCTTTCTTT
.	TRBV7-9	.	TRBJ1-3	CASSLGGSGNTIYF	TGTGCCAGCAGCTTAGGGGGATCTGGAAACACCATATATTTT
.	TRBV2	.	TRBJ1-2	CASSVEQGFDGYTF	TGTGCCAGCAGTGTGGAACAGGGTTTCGATGGCTACACCTTC
.	TRBV4-1	.	TRBJ2-3	CASSRQSRADGSDTQYF	TGCGCCAGCAGCCGCCAGTCCCGAGCGGACGGCTCAGATACGCAGTATTTT
.	TRBV9	.	TRBJ2-3	CASSVVTTDTQYF	TGTGCCAGCAGCGTAGTTACGACAGATACGCAGTATTTT
.	TRBV7-2	TRBD1	TRBJ2-7	CASSWRTGGPYEQYF	TGTGCCAGCAGCTGGAGGACAGGGGGCCCCTACGAGCAGTACTTC
.	TRBV6-1	.	TRBJ2-2	CASREGSAGELFF	TGTGCCAGCAGGGAAGGGTCGGCCGGGGAGCTGTTTTTT
once	TRBV29-1	TRBD2	TRBJ2-7	CSVALAGGTSYEQYF	TGCAGCGTAGCCCTAGCGGGAGGCACCTCCTACGAGCAGTACTTC
.	TRBV7-2	.	TRBJ2-5	CASSLVGETQYF	TGTGCCAGCAGCTTAGTGGGAGAGACCCAGTACTTC
.	TRBV11-3	TRBD2	TRBJ2-1	CASSFTSGEGNEQFF	TGTGCCAGCAGCTTCACTAGCGGGGAGGGCAATGAGCAGTTCTTC
.	TRBV4-1	TRBD2	TRBJ2-3	CASSQYIAGEHTQYF	TGCGCCAGCAGCCAATACATAGCGGGAGAACATACGCAGTATTTT
.	TRBV5-1	TRBD1	TRBJ1-6	CASSLAGQGGSPLHF	TGCGCCAGCAGCTTGGCGGGACAGGGCGGATCACCCCTCCACTTT
few	TRBV7-3	.	TRBJ1-1	CASSLVGGEAFF	TGTGCCAGCAGCTTAGTCGGCGGTGAAGCTTTCTTT
.	TRBV7-3	.	TRBJ1-6	CASSSGHRGGSPLHF	TGTGCCAGCAGCTCGGGACATCGGGGAGGTTCACCCCTCCACTTT
.	TRBV4-3	.	TRBJ2-7	CASSQDRREGAYEQYF	TGCGCCAGCAGCCAAGACCGCAGGGAAGGTGCCTACGAGCAGTACTTC
few	TRBV15	.	TRBJ2-3	CATSRGGDADTQYF	TGTGCCACCAGCAGAGGGGGAGACGCAGATACGCAGTATTTT
.	TRBV5-6	TRBD2	TRBJ2-1	CASSLQSRLAAYNEQFF	TGTGCCAGCAGCTTGCAATCTAGGCTAGCGGCATACAATGAGCAGTTCTTC
.	TRBV7-2	TRBD2	TRBJ2-3	CASSVASGANSDTQYF	TGTGCCAGCAGCGTTGCTAGCGGGGCTAATTCAGATACGCAGTATTTT
.	TRBV5-6	.	TRBJ2-2	CASSFSGPGELFF	TGTGCCAGCAGCTTCTCTGGTCCCGGGGAGCTGTTTTTT
once	TRBV6-5	.	TRBJ1-4	CASSRDGATNEKLFF	TGTGCCAGCAGTCGTGACGGTGCAACTAATGAAAAACTGTTTTTT
.	TRBV6-5	.	TRBJ1-1	CASSRGHPGEAFF	TGTGCCAGCAGCCGTGGACACCCCGGGGAAGCTTTCTTT